The 30 T cell receptor beta chains below were found in one sample sequenced in a study of OX40 agonist ivuxolimab in advanced cancers. Libraries were prepared by immunoSEQ multiplex PCR; TCRdb keeps only in-frame clonotypes and omits some of them. The sample holds about 43,000 clones, about 80% seen once. Sequences were derived from CD4+ or CD8+ T cells sorted from blood, sampled in a trial of the OX40 agonist ivuxolimab. These receptors originate from an adult with an advanced solid tumor such as melanoma, head and neck, liver or kidney cancer.

This chain connects TRBV5-1 to TRBJ2-7; D possibly corresponds to TRBD2 (6 bases). Germline V CDR1 and CDR2: SGHRS, YFSETQ. The CDR3 has 13 residues. With 4 bases removed from V and 1 base from J, the gap between germline ends came to 9 bases. This CDR3 reads CASSNRESYEQYF. CDR3 DNA sequence: TGCGCCAGCAGCAACCGGGAGTCCTACGAGCAGTACTTC.

The genes are TRBV15 and TRBJ2-1; no definite D call. The V end was cut by 0 bases, the J end by 6 bases, with 24 bases between. This CDR3 is 19 amino acids long. Per germline, CDR1 LNHNV and CDR2 YYDKDF (reference sequence). DNA for the CDR3: TGTGCCACCAGCAGAGATAGTATGGCAGGCGAGCTTAATAGCAATGAGCAGTTCTTC. As protein: CATSRDSMAGELNSNEQFF.

This chain connects TRBV7-8 to TRBJ1-5, with a tentative D call TRBD1 (5 bases). Germline loops: CDR1 SGHVS, CDR2 FQNEAQ. The CDR3 loop spans 15 amino acids. V gave up 6 bases and J gave up 0 bases, with 12 bases separating them. CDR3 region: CASRRDGYSNQPQHF. In DNA, the CDR3 is TGTGCCAGCAGACGGGACGGGTATAGCAATCAGCCCCAGCATTTT.

The rearrangement links TRBV25-1 to TRBJ2-7, with 9 bases aligning to TRBD1. The CDR3 extends over 14 amino acids. Unmatched junction bases numbered 7, after V lost 6 bases and J lost 4 bases. CDR1 and CDR2 from the germline V gene are MGHDK and SYGVNS. The CDR3 DNA reads as TGTGCCAGCAGCAAAGGACAGGGGAGGTACGAGCAGTACTTC. This encodes CASSKGQGRYEQYF.

The CDR3 loop is CASSRPDTEAFF. In DNA, the CDR3 is TGCGCCAGCTCGAGGCCGGACACTGAAGCTTTCTTT. The rearrangement links TRBV10-2 to TRBJ1-1; D gene uncertain. Trimming removed 8 bases from V and 3 bases from J, with 10 bases in between. Germline loops: CDR1 WSHSY, CDR2 SAAADI. The CDR3 loop spans 12 amino acids.

The CDR3 here is CASRPPGQPRYGYTF. CDR3 DNA: TGTGCCAGCAGACCTCCCGGACAGCCTAGATATGGCTACACCTTC. This chain links TRBV6-5 with TRBJ1-2; D possibly corresponds to TRBD1 (6 bases). V was clipped by 6 bases and J by 5 bases, with 19 bases between them. The CDR3 sequence is 15 residues long. Germline V gives CDR1 MNHEY, CDR2 SVGAGI.

The CDR3: CASSDGTGTHSNQPQHF. The DNA of the CDR3 is TGTGCCAGCAGTGACGGGACAGGGACCCATAGCAATCAGCCCCAGCATTTT. J is TRBJ1-5 and V is TRBV6-1; TRBD1 agrees at 9 bases. CDR1 is MNHNS, CDR2 SASEGT, per germline. The trim removed 3 bases at V and 0 bases at J, leaving 6 bases unmatched. The CDR3 has 17 amino acids.

The chain recombines TRBV18 with TRBJ1-4, with 7 bases matching TRBD1. Per germline, CDR1 KGHSH and CDR2 LQKENI. The ends lost 6 bases at V and 4 bases at J; junction bases unmatched: 8. The CDR3 is made up of 15 amino acids. CDR3 sequence: CASSADRDLNEKLFF. The CDR3 DNA reads TGTGCCAGCTCGGCCGACAGGGACCTTAATGAAAAACTGTTTTTT.

The chain employs TRBV6-5 and TRBJ2-7, with D perhaps matching TRBD2 (6 bases). In germline, CDR1 is MNHEY, CDR2 SVGAGI. The CDR3 totals 13 residues. Trimming removed 7 bases from V and 5 bases from J, with 15 bases in between. DNA for the CDR3: TGTGCCAGCAACCCCGGAGGGAGCCACGAGCAGTACTTC. Protein product: CASNPGGSHEQYF.

The rearrangement joins TRBV4-1 to TRBJ2-1; 7 bases are shared with TRBD1. The CDR3 contains 15 residues. In germline, CDR1 is MGHRA, CDR2 YSYEKL. The junction had 8 bases not matched to a gene; V was cut back by 4 bases and J by 5 bases. The CDR3 DNA reads TGCGCCAGCAGCCGCGTACAGGGGCGAGACAATGAGCAGTTCTTC. Amino acids: CASSRVQGRDNEQFF.

V gene TRBV6-5 combines with J gene TRBJ2-5; 7 positions match TRBD2. The CDR3 sequence is 15 residues long. Germline CDR1 and CDR2: MNHEY and SVGAGI. J gave up 5 bases and V 4 bases, and 10 bases lay outside the gene matches. CDR3 protein: CASSSSNTRGETQYF. The CDR3 DNA sequence: TGTGCCAGCAGTTCCTCCAACACGCGGGGGGAGACCCAGTACTTC.

The gene calls are TRBV5-6 and TRBJ1-3; TRBD1 matches 8 bases. The CDR3 totals 17 residues. In germline, CDR1 is SGHDT, CDR2 YYEEEE. V lost 3 bases to trimming and J lost 5 bases; unmatched junction nucleotides: 13. This chain's CDR3 is CASSWRQGTSLRNTIYF. CDR3 coding DNA: TGTGCCAGCAGCTGGCGACAGGGGACATCCCTGCGAAACACCATATATTTT.

This chain uses TRBV27 with TRBJ1-6, with TRBD1 as a possible D gene (5 bases). The germline CDR1 and CDR2 sequences are MNHEY and SMNVEV (reference sequence). This CDR3 is 13 amino acids long. Trimming took 3 bases from V and 12 from J, leaving 12 bases between them. For the CDR3, the DNA is TGTGCCAGCAGTTTCAGGGTAAGAGGACCCCTCCACTTT. Translated, it gives CASSFRVRGPLHF.

The genes are TRBV4-3 and TRBJ1-2; D is unresolved. V dropped 1 base and J dropped 2 bases, with 17 bases sitting between them. Germline CDR1 LGHNA, CDR2 YSLEER. CDR3 length: 17 residues. The CDR3 sequence is CASSQALFSRENYGYTF. Here the CDR3 DNA reads TGCGCCAGCAGCCAAGCCTTATTCTCCCGGGAAAACTATGGCTACACCTTC.

The rearrangement joins TRBV30 to TRBJ1-3, with D possibly TRBD1 on 6 matching bases. There are 13 residues in the CDR3. V was shortened by 0 bases and J by 4 bases, with 7 bases between the two germline ends. Germline V gives CDR1 GTSNPN, CDR2 SVGIG (reference sequence). The CDR3 region has the DNA TGTGCCTGGAGTGTGACAGGAGGAAACACCATATATTTT. Translated: CAWSVTGGNTIYF. The whole variable domain, filled in from reference TRBV30 and TRBJ1-3, reads SQTIHQWPATLVQPVGSPLSLECTVEGTSNPNLYWYRQAAGRGLQLLFYSVGIGQISSEVPQNLSASRPQDRQFILSSKKLLLSDSGFYLCAWSVTGGNTIYFGEGSWLTVV.

DNA for the CDR3: TGTGCCAGCAGCTTGTGGGACAGAGGATTTGACTACGAGCAGTACTTC. Amino acids: CASSLWDRGFDYEQYF. The chain couples TRBV5-6 to TRBJ2-7; 7 nucleotides agree with TRBD1. This CDR3 region has 16 residues. The germline V gene has CDR1 SGHDT and CDR2 YYEEEE. With V trimmed by 1 base and J by 3 bases, 10 bases remained unmatched.

The CDR3 protein is CASSLAPGGIANTGELFF. CDR3 bases: TGCGCCAGCAGCTTAGCCCCAGGGGGGATCGCGAACACCGGGGAGCTGTTTTTT. This chain joins TRBV5-1 and TRBJ2-2; TRBD1 is a possible D gene (7 bases). The germline gives CDR1 SGHRS, CDR2 YFSETQ. Trimming took off 2 bases at V and 0 bases at J, with 17 bases between the two ends. CDR3 size: 18 residues.

The CDR3: CASSPLASGPFNEQFF. The CDR3, as DNA: TGTGCCAGCTCACCCTTGGCTAGCGGCCCCTTCAATGAGCAGTTCTTC. V is TRBV18 and J is TRBJ2-1; 7 bases agree with TRBD2. V lost 3 bases, J lost 6 bases, and 11 bases stayed unmatched. The CDR3 contains 16 residues. CDR1 and CDR2 (germline): KGHSH, LQKENI.

The chain combines TRBV6-5 with TRBJ2-5, with D perhaps TRBD2 (6 bases). Germline V CDR1 and CDR2: MNHEY, SVGAGI. Trimming left V 6 bases short and J 9 bases short, with 20 bases between. This CDR3 is 14 amino acids long. The CDR3 region is CASSPRDSRSPQYF. The DNA of the CDR3 is TGTGCCAGCAGCCCCCGGGACTCTCGGTCTCCCCAGTACTTC.

This clone was counted a single time. V is TRBV7-9 and J is TRBJ2-5; 9 bases are shared with TRBD1. Germline V gives CDR1 SEHNR, CDR2 FQNEAQ (reference sequence). This CDR3 is 15 amino acids long. Trimming at V came to 4 bases and at J to 2 bases, leaving 5 bases not matched to a gene. In DNA form, the CDR3 reads TGTGCCAGCAGCTCACGAGGGACAGGGCAAGAGACCCAGTACTTC. Its translation is CASSSRGTGQETQYF.

CDR3 region: CASSFQGYEQYF. The CDR3 nucleotides read TGTGCCAGCAGCTTCCAGGGTTACGAGCAGTACTTC. The rearrangement joins TRBV7-9 to TRBJ2-7; D possibly corresponds to TRBD1 (5 bases). V lost 3 bases to trimming and J lost 4 bases, with 7 bases between them. The CDR3 consists of 12 residues. CDR1 is SEHNR, CDR2 FQNEAQ, per germline (reference sequence).

A word on this clone: An end of the junction differs from the germline gene, which may be a read error. The CDR3 nucleotides read TGTGCTAGCAGCTTAGAAATATCCGGGACACTCAAGGGGTACAATGAGCAGTTCTTC. Translated: CASSLEISGTLKGYNEQFF. The gene calls are TRBV7-7 and TRBJ2-1, with D possibly being TRBD1 (6 bases). This CDR3 has 19 amino acids. The germline V gene encodes CDR1 SSHAT and CDR2 FNYEAQ (reference sequence).

The CDR3 protein is CASSLGGYGRLHYEQYF. The CDR3 DNA is TGTGCCAGCAGCTTGGGCGGGTACGGGCGACTCCACTACGAGCAGTACTTC. The J gene is TRBJ2-7, the V gene TRBV11-2, with a tentative D call TRBD2 (5 bases). CDR1 is SGHAT, CDR2 FQNNGV, per germline. Between the trimmed V and J ends, which lost 3 bases and 3 bases, there was a span of 21 bases. The CDR3 loop spans 17 amino acids.

This rearrangement joins TRBV5-4 to TRBJ2-1, with 7 nucleotides matching TRBD2. Germline V gene lookup returns CDR1 SGHNT and CDR2 YYREEE (reference sequence). This CDR3 is 15 amino acids long. Germline trimming cut 0 bases from V and 8 bases from J; bases unmatched to any gene: 8. This CDR3 is CASSLELASLHEQFF. In nucleotides, the CDR3 is TGTGCCAGCAGCTTGGAACTAGCGAGTTTGCATGAGCAGTTCTTC.

The rearrangement links TRBV2 to TRBJ2-5, with D perhaps matching TRBD1 or TRBD2 (6 bases each). The CDR3 is made up of 13 amino acids. The germline V gene has CDR1 SNHLY and CDR2 FYNNEI. V gave up 5 bases and J gave up 5 bases, with 12 bases separating them. This chain's CDR3 is CASSYREVETQYF. CDR3 in DNA: TGTGCCAGCAGTTACAGGGAGGTTGAGACCCAGTACTTC.

V gene TRBV7-2 combines with J gene TRBJ1-5; D may be TRBD1 (6 bases). CDR1 is SGHTA and CDR2 is FQGNSA in the germline V gene. The CDR3 contains 15 residues. Trimming stripped 5 bases from V and 2 bases from J, with 13 bases between. The CDR3 is CASSRQAGRNQPQHF. Here the CDR3 DNA reads TGTGCCAGCAGCCGACAGGCGGGGCGCAATCAGCCCCAGCATTTT. Supplemented by reference TRBV7-2 and TRBJ1-5, the full variable domain reads GAGVSQSPSNKVTEKGKDVELRCDPISGHTALYWYRQSLGQGLEFLIYFQGNSAPDKSGLPSDRFSAERTGGSVSTLTIQRTQQEDSAVYLCASSRQAGRNQPQHFGDGTRLSIL.

The rearrangement joins TRBV5-1 to TRBJ2-3, with 10 bases fitting TRBD2. The germline V gene has CDR1 SGHRS and CDR2 YFSETQ. The CDR3 totals 16 residues. V lost 3 bases, J lost 6 bases, and 10 bases stayed unmatched. The chain's CDR3 is CASSSRNPGLADTQYF. CDR3 coding DNA: TGCGCCAGCAGCTCTCGCAATCCGGGACTAGCGGATACGCAGTATTTT.

The chain employs TRBV5-3 and TRBJ1-2; D is possibly TRBD1 (5 bases). TRBV5-3 qualifies as an ORF whose function is uncertain. The V end lost 0 bases, the J end lost 5 bases, and 14 bases lay between the germline ends. The CDR3 covers 15 residues. CDR3 bases: TGTGCCAGAAGCTTGGGGCAGGGAGGGTGGTATGGCTACACCTTC. This encodes CARSLGQGGWYGYTF.

This chain links TRBV5-5 with TRBJ1-4, with 10 bases matching TRBD1. The CDR3 is made up of 15 amino acids. With V trimmed by 4 bases and J by 6 bases, 6 bases remained unmatched. Looked up from germline, CDR1 is SGHKS and CDR2 is YYEKEE (reference sequence). The CDR3 is CASSPQGQGYEKLFF. For the CDR3, the DNA is TGTGCCAGCAGCCCCCAGGGACAGGGGTATGAAAAACTGTTTTTT.

This rearrangement joins TRBV4-3 to TRBJ1-1, with TRBD1 identical over 8 bases. This CDR3 is built from 13 residues. The J segment lost 9 bases and the V segment lost 3 bases, leaving 6 bases of the junction unmatched. CDR1 is LGHNA and CDR2 is YSLEER in the germline V gene. The DNA of the CDR3 is TGCGCCAGCAGCCAGGGGACAGGAGGGAAAGCTTTCTTT. This encodes CASSQGTGGKAFF.